The 17 T cell receptor beta chains given below trace back to one sample, sequenced in a study of cytomegalovirus exposure and HLA in healthy donors. This table comes from immunoSEQ multiplex PCR, and its TCRdb copy is limited to in-frame clones, with some not included. In the table there are about 150,000 clones, approximately 90% of which are singletons. Sequencing used PBMCs. The receptor source for this set is a man aged 18 to 29 in good health and CMV-seropositive.

This clone appeared once. V is TRBV7-8 and J is TRBJ1-1; D perhaps matches TRBD1 (6 bases). The CDR3 runs 14 residues. Germline V lookup: CDR1 SGHVS, CDR2 FQNEAQ. Trimming left V 5 bases short and J 5 bases short, with 15 bases between. The CDR3 region has the DNA TGTGCCAGCAGCAGCGTATTAGGGGGTACTGAAGCTTTCTTT. It translates to CASSSVLGGTEAFF.

The chain recombines TRBV6-6 with TRBJ2-1; 9 nucleotides line up with TRBD2. This CDR3 spans 14 amino acids. The germline CDR1 and CDR2 sequences are MNHNY and SVGAGI (reference sequence). Unmatched junction bases numbered 5, after V lost 2 bases and J lost 9 bases. The CDR3 DNA follows: TGTGCCAGCAGTTACGGCGGGGGGGTAAGTGAGCAGTTCTTC. It is translated as CASSYGGGVSEQFF.

V and J are TRBV4-1 and TRBJ2-5; D perhaps matches TRBD2 (5 bases). The CDR3 is 14 amino acids. CDR1 is MGHRA, CDR2 YSYEKL, per germline. The ends were cut back, 2 bases at V and 1 base at J, with 8 bases in the middle. The CDR3 reads CASSQTRGQETQYF. CDR3 DNA sequence: TGCGCCAGCAGCCAAACCCGGGGCCAAGAGACCCAGTACTTC.

The CDR3, as DNA: TGTGCCAGTAGTATAGAGCCGGGACAGTTACAAGAGACCCAGTACTTC. Protein product: CASSIEPGQLQETQYF. This chain uses TRBV19 with TRBJ2-5; TRBD1 agrees at 7 bases. The CDR3 totals 16 residues. Per the germline V gene, CDR1 is LNHDA and CDR2 is SQIVND (reference sequence). V dropped 0 bases and J dropped 2; count of bases not matched to a gene: 6.

The chain employs TRBV4-1 and TRBJ1-2, with TRBD1 matching 9 bases. V dropped 7 bases and J dropped 8; count of bases not matched to a gene: 11. The CDR3 extends over 14 amino acids. Germline CDR1 reads MGHRA; CDR2 reads YSYEKL. The CDR3 coding sequence is TGCGCCAGCAACCTGGACAGGGGTACCCAAGGCTACACCTTC. It specifies CASNLDRGTQGYTF.

The chain couples TRBV11-2 to TRBJ2-1, with D unclear. The CDR3 sequence is 14 residues long. In germline, CDR1 is SGHAT, CDR2 FQNNGV. The germline V and J ends were trimmed by 5 bases and 5 bases, with 13 bases remaining between them. CDR3: CASSPYSPDNEQFF. For the CDR3, the DNA is TGTGCCAGCAGCCCGTATTCTCCAGACAATGAGCAGTTCTTC.

This clone was counted a single time. This chain links TRBV25-1 with TRBJ2-5, with D perhaps matching TRBD1 (6 bases). The CDR3 is 15 amino acids. Per the germline V gene, CDR1 is MGHDK and CDR2 is SYGVNS. Trimming pared 0 bases from V and 2 bases from J, leaving 10 bases between. CDR3: CASSEYLQGQETQYF. The CDR3 bases are TGTGCCAGCAGTGAATATCTCCAGGGGCAAGAGACCCAGTACTTC.

The CDR3 spells CASSQESLAGLRYEQYF. CDR3 DNA sequence: TGCGCCAGCAGCCAAGAAAGTTTAGCCGGTTTGAGGTACGAGCAGTACTTC. This chain joins TRBV4-1 and TRBJ2-7; no definite D call. V was trimmed by 0 bases and J by 4 bases, leaving 19 bases between them. Germline assignment: CDR1 MGHRA and CDR2 YSYEKL. The CDR3 runs 17 residues.

The V and J genes are TRBV16 and TRBJ1-1, with 12 nucleotides matching TRBD1. Germline V gene data show CDR1 as KGHSY and CDR2 as FQNENV. J lost 6 bases, V lost 4 bases, and 9 bases had no gene match. The CDR3 totals 16 residues. The CDR3 sequence is CASSPGTGGAVPEAFF. Here the CDR3 DNA reads TGTGCCAGCAGCCCCGGGACAGGGGGCGCGGTTCCTGAAGCTTTCTTT.

The chain joins TRBV7-9 to TRBJ1-6; no clear D. Germline-derived CDR1 and CDR2 are SEHNR and FQNEAQ (reference sequence). The CDR3 loop spans 16 amino acids. The V and J ends lost 5 bases and 2 bases respectively, with 13 bases between them. DNA of the CDR3: TGTGCCAGCAGCGTCGACACCTCACCCTATAATTCACCCCTCCACTTT. It translates to CASSVDTSPYNSPLHF.

This chain uses TRBV7-9 with TRBJ1-3; D unclear. The V end lost 1 base, the J end lost 6 bases, and 13 bases lay between the germline ends. Germline V gene data show CDR1 as SEHNR and CDR2 as FQNEAQ (reference sequence). The CDR3 covers 15 residues. CDR3 in DNA: TGTGCCAGCAGCTTAGAACCTCACTTCCAAAACACCATATATTTT. It codes for CASSLEPHFQNTIYF.

This chain joins TRBV6-6 and TRBJ1-2; possible D gene TRBD1, 6 bases. The length of the CDR3 is 13 residues. The germline V gene encodes CDR1 MNHNY and CDR2 SVGAGI (reference sequence). Trimming pared 6 bases from V and 8 bases from J, leaving 16 bases between. CDR3 loop: CASSHRDTRGYTF. In DNA, the CDR3 is TGTGCCAGCAGCCACCGGGACACCCGGGGCTACACCTTC.

The chain employs TRBV14 and TRBJ2-7; D is unclear. V lost 0 bases and J 0 bases, leaving 9 bases between the germline ends. Germline CDR1 is SGHDN and CDR2 is FVKESK. CDR3 length equals 15 residues. CDR3 nucleotides: TGTGCCAGCAGCCAAGATTTTCTAGACTCCTACGAGCAGTACTTC. Its protein product is CASSQDFLDSYEQYF.

The rearrangement joins TRBV5-1 to TRBJ2-1; 13 bases align to TRBD2. Germline CDR1 SGHRS, CDR2 YFSETQ. After removal of 7 bases from V and 9 bases from J, the junction contained 7 bases not matched to a gene. This CDR3 is built from 14 residues. CDR3: CASRRTSGSGEQFF. In DNA form, the CDR3 reads TGCGCCAGCCGCAGGACTAGCGGGAGTGGTGAGCAGTTCTTC.

This chain links TRBV5-1 with TRBJ1-6, with 8 bases that match TRBD1. The ends lost 4 bases at V and 7 bases at J; junction bases unmatched: 7. The CDR3 is made up of 15 amino acids. The germline gives CDR1 SGHRS, CDR2 YFSETQ. The CDR3, as DNA: TGCGCCAGCAGCGGTACGACAGGGGTGAATTCACCCCTCCACTTT. Its protein product is CASSGTTGVNSPLHF.

CDR3 residues: CAWSVPGGTNQPQHF. In nucleotides, the CDR3 is TGTGCCTGGAGTGTACCGGGAGGGACCAATCAGCCCCAGCATTTT. The rearrangement links TRBV30 to TRBJ1-5; D is possibly TRBD1 (5 bases). Trimming took 0 bases from V and 3 from J, leaving 12 bases between them. In germline, CDR1 is GTSNPN, CDR2 SVGIG (reference sequence). The CDR3 has 15 amino acids.

V gene TRBV28 combines with J gene TRBJ1-2, with 10 bases lining up with TRBD1. Germline trimming cut 5 bases from V and 4 bases from J; bases unmatched to any gene: 7. Germline CDR1 reads MDHEN; CDR2 reads SYDVKM. The CDR3 spans 15 residues. Here the CDR3 reads CASSKTGGLFYGYTF. The CDR3 bases are TGTGCCAGCAGTAAGACAGGGGGCCTTTTCTATGGCTACACCTTC.